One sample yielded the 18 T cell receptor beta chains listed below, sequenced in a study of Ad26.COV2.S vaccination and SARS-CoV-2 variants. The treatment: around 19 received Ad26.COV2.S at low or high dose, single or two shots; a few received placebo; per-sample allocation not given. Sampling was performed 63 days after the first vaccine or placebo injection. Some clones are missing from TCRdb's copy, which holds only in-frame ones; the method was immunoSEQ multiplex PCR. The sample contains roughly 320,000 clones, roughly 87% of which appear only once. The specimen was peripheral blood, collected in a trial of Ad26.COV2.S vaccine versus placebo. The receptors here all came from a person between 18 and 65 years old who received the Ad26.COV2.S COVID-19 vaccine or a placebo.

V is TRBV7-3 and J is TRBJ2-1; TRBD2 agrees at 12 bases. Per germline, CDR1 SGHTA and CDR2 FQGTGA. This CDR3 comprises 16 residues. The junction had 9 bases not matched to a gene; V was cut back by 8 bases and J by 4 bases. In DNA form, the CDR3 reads TGTGCCAGCGCGTCTAGCGGGGGGGCGATTTACAATGAGCAGTTCTTC. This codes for CASASSGGAIYNEQFF.

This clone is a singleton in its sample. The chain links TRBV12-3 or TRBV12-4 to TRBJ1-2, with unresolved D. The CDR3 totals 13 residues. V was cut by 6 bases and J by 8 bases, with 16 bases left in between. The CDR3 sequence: CASSTRREVGYTF. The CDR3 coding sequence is TGTGCCAGCAGCACCCGAAGGGAGGTGGGCTACACCTTC.

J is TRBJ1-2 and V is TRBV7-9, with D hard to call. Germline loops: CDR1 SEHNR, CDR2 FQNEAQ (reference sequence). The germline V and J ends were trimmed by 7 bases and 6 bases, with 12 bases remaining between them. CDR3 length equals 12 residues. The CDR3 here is CASTLLGDGYTF. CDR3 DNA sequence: TGTGCCAGCACGCTCCTGGGAGATGGCTACACCTTC.

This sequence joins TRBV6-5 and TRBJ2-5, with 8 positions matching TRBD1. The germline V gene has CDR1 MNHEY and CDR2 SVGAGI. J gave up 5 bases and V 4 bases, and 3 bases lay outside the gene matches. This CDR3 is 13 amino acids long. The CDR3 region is CASSFRGRETQYF. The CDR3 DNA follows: TGTGCCAGCAGTTTCAGGGGGCGGGAGACCCAGTACTTC.

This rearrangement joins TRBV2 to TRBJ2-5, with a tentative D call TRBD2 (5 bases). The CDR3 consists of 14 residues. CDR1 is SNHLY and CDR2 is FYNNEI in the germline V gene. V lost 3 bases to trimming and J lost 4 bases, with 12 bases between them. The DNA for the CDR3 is TGTGCCAGCAGTGAGTCGGCAGGAGGAGAGACCCAGTACTTC. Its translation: CASSESAGGETQYF.

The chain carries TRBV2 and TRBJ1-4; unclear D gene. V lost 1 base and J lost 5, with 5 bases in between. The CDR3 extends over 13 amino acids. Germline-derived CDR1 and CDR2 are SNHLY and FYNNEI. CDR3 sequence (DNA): TGTGCCAGCAGTGAAGTAGGGAATGAAAAACTGTTTTTT. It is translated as CASSEVGNEKLFF.

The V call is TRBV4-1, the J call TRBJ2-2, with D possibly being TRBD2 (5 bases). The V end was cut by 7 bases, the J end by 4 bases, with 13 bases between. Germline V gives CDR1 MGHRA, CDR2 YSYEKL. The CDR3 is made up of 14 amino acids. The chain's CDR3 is CASNSGSATGELFF. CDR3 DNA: TGCGCCAGCAATTCGGGGTCGGCCACCGGGGAGCTGTTTTTT.

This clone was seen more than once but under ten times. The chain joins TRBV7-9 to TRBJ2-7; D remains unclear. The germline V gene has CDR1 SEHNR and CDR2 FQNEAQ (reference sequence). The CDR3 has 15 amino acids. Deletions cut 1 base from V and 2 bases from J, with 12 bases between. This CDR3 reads CASSLDLGSPYEQYF. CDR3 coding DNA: TGTGCCAGCAGCTTAGATCTAGGCTCGCCCTACGAGCAGTACTTC.

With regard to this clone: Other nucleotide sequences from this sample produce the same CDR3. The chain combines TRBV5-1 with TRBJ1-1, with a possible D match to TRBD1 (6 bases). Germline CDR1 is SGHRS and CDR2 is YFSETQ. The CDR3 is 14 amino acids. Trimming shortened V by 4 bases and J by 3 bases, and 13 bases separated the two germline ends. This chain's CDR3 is CASSLQGTDTEAFF. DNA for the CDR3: TGCGCCAGCAGCCTCCAGGGGACGGACACTGAAGCTTTCTTT.

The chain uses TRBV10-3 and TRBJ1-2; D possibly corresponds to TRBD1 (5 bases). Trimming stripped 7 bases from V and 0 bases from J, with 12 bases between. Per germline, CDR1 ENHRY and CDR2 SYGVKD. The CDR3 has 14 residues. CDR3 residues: CAITGGSSNYGYTF. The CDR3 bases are TGTGCCATCACGGGGGGATCTTCTAACTATGGCTACACCTTC.

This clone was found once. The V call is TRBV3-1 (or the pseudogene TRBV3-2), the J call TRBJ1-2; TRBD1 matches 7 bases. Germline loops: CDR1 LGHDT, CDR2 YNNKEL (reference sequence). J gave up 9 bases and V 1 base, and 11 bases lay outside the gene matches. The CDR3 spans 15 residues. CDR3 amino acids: CASSQVGGTDTSYTF. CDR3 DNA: TGTGCCAGCAGCCAAGTAGGCGGGACAGATACAAGCTACACCTTC.

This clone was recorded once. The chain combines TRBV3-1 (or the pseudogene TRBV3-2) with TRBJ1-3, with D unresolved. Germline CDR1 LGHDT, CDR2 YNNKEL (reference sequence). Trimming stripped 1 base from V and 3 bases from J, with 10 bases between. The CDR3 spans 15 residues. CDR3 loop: CASSQGEVGGNTIYF. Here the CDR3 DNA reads TGTGCCAGCAGCCAAGGTGAAGTAGGTGGAAACACCATATATTTT.

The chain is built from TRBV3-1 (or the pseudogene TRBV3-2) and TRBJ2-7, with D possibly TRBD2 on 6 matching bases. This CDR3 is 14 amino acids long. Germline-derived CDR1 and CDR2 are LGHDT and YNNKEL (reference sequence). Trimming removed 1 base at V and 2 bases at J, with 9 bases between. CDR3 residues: CASSQVAGPYEQYF. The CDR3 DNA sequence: TGTGCCAGCAGCCAAGTGGCGGGGCCCTACGAGCAGTACTTC.

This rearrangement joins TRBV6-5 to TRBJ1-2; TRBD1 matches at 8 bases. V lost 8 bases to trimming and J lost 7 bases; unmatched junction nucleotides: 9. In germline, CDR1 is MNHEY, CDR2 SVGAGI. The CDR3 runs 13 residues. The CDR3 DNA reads TGTGCCAGCGGGCAGGGGGCTGACGGTGGCTACACCTTC. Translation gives CASGQGADGGYTF.

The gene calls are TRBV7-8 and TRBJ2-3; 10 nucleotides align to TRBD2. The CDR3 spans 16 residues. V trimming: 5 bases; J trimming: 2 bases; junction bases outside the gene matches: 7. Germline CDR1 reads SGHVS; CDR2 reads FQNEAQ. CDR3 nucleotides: TGTGCCAGCAGCCCCCCTAGCGGGGGCTACACAGATACGCAGTATTTT. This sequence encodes CASSPPSGGYTDTQYF.

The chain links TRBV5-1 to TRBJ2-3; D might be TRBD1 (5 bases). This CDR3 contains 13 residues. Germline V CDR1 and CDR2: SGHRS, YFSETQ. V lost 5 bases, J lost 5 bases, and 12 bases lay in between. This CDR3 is CASREGAEDTQYF. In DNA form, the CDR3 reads TGCGCCAGCAGAGAAGGGGCTGAAGATACGCAGTATTTT.

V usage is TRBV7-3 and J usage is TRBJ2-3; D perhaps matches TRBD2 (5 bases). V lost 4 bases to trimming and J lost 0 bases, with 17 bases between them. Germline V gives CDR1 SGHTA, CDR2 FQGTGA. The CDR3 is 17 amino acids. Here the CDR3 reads CASSSGLGRPSTDTQYF. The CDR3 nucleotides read TGTGCCAGCAGCTCGGGATTGGGCAGGCCGAGCACAGATACGCAGTATTTT.

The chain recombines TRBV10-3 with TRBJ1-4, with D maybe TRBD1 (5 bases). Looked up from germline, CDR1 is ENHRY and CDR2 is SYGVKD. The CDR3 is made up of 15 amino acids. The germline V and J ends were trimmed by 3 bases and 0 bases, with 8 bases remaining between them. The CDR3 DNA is TGTGCCATCAGTGACGGGGCCGCAACTAATGAAAAACTGTTTTTT. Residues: CAISDGAATNEKLFF.